This T cell receptor (beta chain) was retrieved from a study of cytomegalovirus exposure and HLA in healthy donors. Study in general: The 95 to 150 validation repertoires used a platform that matched the one used for the approximately 700 first-cohort repertoires, as a later analysis reported.

Regarding the study as a whole: There were 150 or so TCR beta chains listed as cytomegalovirus-associated.

Method: immunoSEQ multiplex PCR; TCRdb's copy keeps in-frame clones and lacks some. The sample includes around 260,000 clones, around 90% seen only once; the top ten take around 3.1%. On this clone: Its antigen is still unknown.

The CDR3 has 13 residues. With 8 bases clipped from V and 5 bases from J, the junction kept 8 bases outside the gene matches. Germline loops: CDR1 GTSNPN, CDR2 SVGIG (reference sequence). This clonotype was obtained from a woman aged 30 to 39 in good health and CMV-seronegative. The chain links TRBV30 to TRBJ1-4; 7 bases fit TRBD1. What was sequenced was PBMCs. The CDR3 sequence: CAGGQVPNEKLFF. CDR3 DNA sequence: TGTGCCGGCGGACAGGTTCCGAATGAAAAACTGTTTTTT.